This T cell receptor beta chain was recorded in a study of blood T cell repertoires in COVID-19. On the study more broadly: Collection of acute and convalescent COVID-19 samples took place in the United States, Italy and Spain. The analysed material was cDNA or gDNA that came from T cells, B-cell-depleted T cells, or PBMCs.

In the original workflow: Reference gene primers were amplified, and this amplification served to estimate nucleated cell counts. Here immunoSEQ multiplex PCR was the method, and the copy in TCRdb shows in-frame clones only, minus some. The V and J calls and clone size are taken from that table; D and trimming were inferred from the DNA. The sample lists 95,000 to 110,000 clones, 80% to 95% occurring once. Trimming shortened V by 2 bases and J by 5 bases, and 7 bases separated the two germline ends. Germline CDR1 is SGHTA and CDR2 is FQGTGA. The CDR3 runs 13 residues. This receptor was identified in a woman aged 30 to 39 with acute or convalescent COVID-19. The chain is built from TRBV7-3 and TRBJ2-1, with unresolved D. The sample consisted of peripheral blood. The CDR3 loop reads CASSLFRDNEQFF. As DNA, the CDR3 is TGTGCCAGCAGCTTATTTCGAGACAATGAGCAGTTCTTC.